The T cell receptor beta chain under discussion was sequenced for a study of cytotoxic CD8 clonotypes in ibrutinib-treated CLL. General study points: Clonality measured at baseline exceeded age-matched healthy donors, tracking circulating CD8+ T-cell counts.

The CDR3 totals 16 residues. In germline, CDR1 is MGHRA, CDR2 YSYEKL. V dropped 1 base and J dropped 7; count of bases not matched to a gene: 12. Sequencing used immunoSEQ multiplex PCR; TCRdb keeps in-frame clones, though not all of them. In the table there are some 200,000 clones, 75% to 80% of which are singletons. This clone was seen a handful of times. Its cognate antigen is unknown. Sequenced material: PBMCs, taken after 12 months of ibrutinib treatment. This clonotype was obtained from a human donor with chronic lymphocytic leukemia. V and J are TRBV4-1 and TRBJ2-7; 8 bases are a match to TRBD1. In DNA, the CDR3 is TGCGCCAGCAGCCAAGCTCCGACAGGGGATTGGGGGGAGCAGTACTTC. Encoded protein: CASSQAPTGDWGEQYF.